A selection of T cell receptor beta chains follows, all from one sample in a study of T cells in Graves' hyperthyroidism and ophthalmopathy. TCRdb re-called the multiplex PCR reads through MiXCR, storing one row per CDR3 protein. The sample consists of about 400,000 distinct CDR3 sequences, 15% of them appearing once. The sample consisted of blood. The receptors derive from a woman in her 30s with Graves' hyperthyroidism. CDR3s include the opening cysteine and the closing phenylalanine or tryptophan. The order of the fields is CDR3 length, J gene, V gene, D gene, CDR3 protein. The D gene is left open where the match is weak.

CDR3 length: 15; J gene: TRBJ2-1; V gene: TRBV9; D gene: .; CDR3 protein: CASSAAGDVLNEQFF
CDR3 length: 15; J gene: TRBJ2-5; V gene: TRBV3-1; D gene: TRBD2; CDR3 protein: CASSQEGGLVETQYF
CDR3 length: 15; J gene: TRBJ2-3; V gene: TRBV3-1; D gene: .; CDR3 protein: CASSPSYREGDTQYF
CDR3 length: 13; J gene: TRBJ2-7; V gene: TRBV6-1; D gene: TRBD2; CDR3 protein: CASIRLAGYEQYF
CDR3 length: 14; J gene: TRBJ2-1; V gene: TRBV3-1; D gene: TRBD2; CDR3 protein: CASRGTSGTNEQFF
CDR3 length: 15; J gene: TRBJ2-4; V gene: TRBV2; D gene: TRBD1; CDR3 protein: CASRDRALAKNIQYF
CDR3 length: 14; J gene: TRBJ2-3; V gene: TRBV7-2; D gene: .; CDR3 protein: CASSLETIPDTQYF
CDR3 length: 16; J gene: TRBJ2-2; V gene: TRBV14; D gene: TRBD2; CDR3 protein: CASSHRLAEFTGELFF
CDR3 length: 14; J gene: TRBJ2-2; V gene: TRBV4-1; D gene: .; CDR3 protein: CASSQVGVTGELFF
CDR3 length: 15; J gene: TRBJ2-2; V gene: TRBV28; D gene: .; CDR3 protein: CASSFEYGNTGELFF
CDR3 length: 13; J gene: TRBJ1-2; V gene: TRBV20-1; D gene: .; CDR3 protein: CSAQDSDYYGYTF
CDR3 length: 15; J gene: TRBJ2-5; V gene: TRBV7-9; D gene: TRBD1; CDR3 protein: CASSPTGAPQETQYF
CDR3 length: 15; J gene: TRBJ1-3; V gene: TRBV5-1; D gene: .; CDR3 protein: CASSTGPWTGNTIYF
CDR3 length: 15; J gene: TRBJ1-6; V gene: TRBV28; D gene: .; CDR3 protein: CASSAQGILNSPLHF
CDR3 length: 13; J gene: TRBJ2-1; V gene: TRBV19; D gene: TRBD2; CDR3 protein: CASSSGNDNEQFF
CDR3 length: 16; J gene: TRBJ2-7; V gene: TRBV15; D gene: .; CDR3 protein: CATSRDLSLGADEQYF
CDR3 length: 16; J gene: TRBJ2-1; V gene: TRBV5-1; D gene: TRBD2; CDR3 protein: CASSLIPSGPYNEQFF
CDR3 length: 13; J gene: TRBJ2-5; V gene: TRBV7-2; D gene: TRBD1; CDR3 protein: CASSRGQGETQYF
CDR3 length: 14; J gene: TRBJ1-5; V gene: TRBV28; D gene: .; CDR3 protein: CASRGAGRGQPQHF
CDR3 length: 13; J gene: TRBJ2-7; V gene: TRBV12-3/TRBV12-4; D gene: .; CDR3 protein: CASSLRPNYEQYF
CDR3 length: 14; J gene: TRBJ2-1; V gene: TRBV20-1; D gene: .; CDR3 protein: CSARRQSSYNEQFF
CDR3 length: 18; J gene: TRBJ2-2; V gene: TRBV6-1; D gene: TRBD1; CDR3 protein: CASSVRRQGTTGAGELFF
CDR3 length: 16; J gene: TRBJ2-2; V gene: TRBV3-1; D gene: TRBD1; CDR3 protein: CASSQWTGANTGELFF
CDR3 length: 16; J gene: TRBJ2-3; V gene: TRBV9; D gene: TRBD2; CDR3 protein: CASSVGGSGSADTQYF
CDR3 length: 12; J gene: TRBJ2-1; V gene: TRBV2; D gene: .; CDR3 protein: CASGTAGGEQFF
CDR3 length: 19; J gene: TRBJ2-6; V gene: TRBV6-1; D gene: .; CDR3 protein: CASSYPSTGRGTGANVLTF
CDR3 length: 13; J gene: TRBJ2-7; V gene: TRBV11-2; D gene: TRBD1; CDR3 protein: CASSFTGGNEQYF
CDR3 length: 16; J gene: TRBJ2-2; V gene: TRBV5-1; D gene: TRBD1; CDR3 protein: CASSLGDRGGTGGLFF
CDR3 length: 17; J gene: TRBJ2-5; V gene: TRBV7-9; D gene: TRBD2; CDR3 protein: CASSPGLAGGPQETQYF
CDR3 length: 14; J gene: TRBJ1-5; V gene: TRBV2; D gene: .; CDR3 protein: CASSLARGNQPQHF
CDR3 length: 11; J gene: TRBJ2-3; V gene: TRBV11-3; D gene: .; CDR3 protein: CASSTGDTQYF
CDR3 length: 16; J gene: TRBJ2-7; V gene: TRBV6-1; D gene: .; CDR3 protein: CASSSPRSARGDEQYF
CDR3 length: 13; J gene: TRBJ2-1; V gene: TRBV28; D gene: TRBD1; CDR3 protein: CASSRQGSFEQFF
CDR3 length: 15; J gene: TRBJ2-1; V gene: TRBV19; D gene: TRBD1; CDR3 protein: CASSIGTGLYNEQFF
CDR3 length: 18; J gene: TRBJ1-1; V gene: TRBV27; D gene: TRBD1; CDR3 protein: CASSLFPPAGQMNTEAFF
CDR3 length: 14; J gene: TRBJ1-4; V gene: TRBV20-1; D gene: .; CDR3 protein: CSARRGGGREKLFF
CDR3 length: 12; J gene: TRBJ1-1; V gene: TRBV29-1; D gene: .; CDR3 protein: CSVGGKNTEAFF
CDR3 length: 18; J gene: TRBJ2-7; V gene: TRBV12-3/TRBV12-4; D gene: .; CDR3 protein: CASSFSTASRGNFYEQYF
CDR3 length: 13; J gene: TRBJ1-2; V gene: TRBV5-6; D gene: .; CDR3 protein: CASRWGTIYGYTF
CDR3 length: 17; J gene: TRBJ2-3; V gene: TRBV7-9; D gene: .; CDR3 protein: CASSPLRVAASTDTQYF
CDR3 length: 13; J gene: TRBJ2-1; V gene: TRBV10-3; D gene: .; CDR3 protein: CAISESTNNEQFF
CDR3 length: 15; J gene: TRBJ2-7; V gene: TRBV7-6; D gene: .; CDR3 protein: CASSLIPGGDSEQYF